This T cell receptor beta chain is drawn from a study of blood T cell repertoires in COVID-19. Study information: The United States, Italy and Spain supplied acute and convalescent COVID-19 samples. The analysed material was cDNA or gDNA that came from T cells, B-cell-depleted T cells, or PBMCs.

Study processing details: Amplification with reference gene primers provided the estimates of nucleated cell counts. Clones were read by immunoSEQ multiplex PCR, and TCRdb kept only the in-frame ones, dropping some. For V, J and clone size, that table is used; D and trimming come from the DNA. The data contain some 65,000 clones, roughly 87% of them singletons. Sequencing was performed on peripheral blood. This TCR derives from a man of 80 years or more with acute or convalescent COVID-19.

CDR3 sequence: CATSNPDRKGNTIYF. The CDR3 region has the DNA TGTGCCACCAGCAACCCGGACAGAAAAGGAAACACCATATATTTT. The rearrangement uses TRBV15 and TRBJ1-3, with D possibly matching TRBD1 (6 bases). This CDR3 spans 15 amino acids. The V end was cut by 4 bases, the J end by 4 bases, with 14 bases between. The V gene's germline CDR1 is LNHNV and CDR2 YYDKDF (reference sequence). The full variable domain, with the rest looked up from reference TRBV15 and TRBJ1-3, is DAMVIQNPRYQVTQFGKPVTLSCSQTLNHNVMYWYQQKSSQAPKLLFHYYDKDFNNEADTPDNFQSRRPNTSFCFLDIRSPGLGDTAMYLCATSNPDRKGNTIYFGEGSWLTVV.